This T cell receptor beta chain was recovered during a study of blood T cell repertoires in COVID-19. Study information: Samples of COVID-19 (acute and convalescent) were obtained from the United States, Italy and Spain. Sample material is recorded as cDNA or gDNA derived from T cells, B-cell-depleted T cells, or PBMCs.

CDR3 length: 19 residues. Looked up from germline, CDR1 is MRHNA and CDR2 is SNTAGT. J was trimmed by 0 bases and V by 4 bases; bases with no gene match: 11. Study processing details: Cell counts per sample came from amplifying reference gene primers. Sequencing was performed with immunoSEQ multiplex PCR; in TCRdb, only in-frame clones are kept and a portion is missing. That table gives V, J and clone size, and the DNA gave D and trimming. The sample consists of roughly 90,000 clones, over 70% of them appearing once. This clone was recorded once. The rearrangement links TRBV6-4 to TRBJ2-1, with 11 nucleotides matching TRBD2. The source of this sequence is a woman aged 80 or older with active or convalescent COVID-19. Specimen: peripheral blood. The CDR3 DNA sequence: TGTGCCAGCAGTGCCTCGCCCGGGACTAGCGGTAGCTCCTACAATGAGCAGTTCTTC. Translated: CASSASPGTSGSSYNEQFF.